What follows describes a single T cell receptor (beta chain). Its antigen is undetermined. Sample-barcoded 5' priming and a J-beta primer mix drove a second PCR of roughly 7 to 11 cycles. Each cDNA molecule was tagged by a template-switch adaptor that had 12 random nucleotides. TCRdb ran MiXCR on the 5' RACE reads and lists one entry per CDR3 protein. The sample includes almost 1 million distinct CDR3 sequences, roughly half seen only once; the top ten take around 21%. The sample originates from a study of blood T cells in healthy people across ages. Study results and caveats: The long-lived group displayed more naive CD4+ cells, plus higher diversity, than the aged donors did. The unknown donor CMV status may have confounded expanded clonotype changes.

This receptor was taken from a woman aged 55-69 years in good health. Input material: blood.

DNA for the CDR3: TGTGCCAGCAGACCAGACAGGTCCTACGAGCAGTACTTC. It is translated as CASRPDRSYEQYF. V and J are TRBV28 and TRBJ2-7, with D perhaps matching TRBD1 (6 bases). Germline values: CDR1 MDHEN, CDR2 SYDVKM. This CDR3 is built from 13 residues. V dropped 6 bases and J dropped 1 base, with 10 bases sitting between them. The entire variable domain, with the rest obtained from reference TRBV28 and TRBJ2-7, is as follows: DVKVTQSSRYLVKRTGEKVFLECVQDMDHENMFWYRQDPGLGLRLIYFSYDVKMKEKGDIPEGYSVSREKKERFSLILESASTNQTSMYLCASRPDRSYEQYFGPGTRLTVT.